This TCR beta chain is from a study of CD8+CD57+ T cells in acquired aplastic anemia. Turning to the study itself: Mean read depth for CD4+ cells from healthy donors was around 11 million. Study results and limitations: A set of 25 to 35 CD8+ CDR3 sequences was shared between patients and controls, and these sequences appeared highly expressed in patients.

CDR3 length equals 12 residues. V was pared by 3 bases and J by 4 bases, with 6 bases between. Germline V gene lookup returns CDR1 DFQATT and CDR2 SNEGSKA (reference sequence). In this sample, this clonotype turned up many times. Its target is not known. Investigators profiled TCR beta VDJ and CDR3 from genomic DNA template. TCRdb used MiXCR to reprocess the reads, holding one entry per CDR3 protein. The sample holds about 200,000 distinct CDR3 sequences, 30% to 35% seen once. Specimen: sorted CD4+, CD8+, or CD8+CD57+ T cells (not recorded which) from PBMCs. This sequence joins TRBV20-1 and TRBJ1-4; D is unclear. This TCR was recovered from a human donor in good health, serving as a control. Written as DNA, the CDR3 is TGCAGTGCTAGTCTCGTTAATGAAAAACTGTTTTTT. This sequence encodes CSASLVNEKLFF.